The entry below describes one T cell receptor (beta chain). Its specificity is unknown. Trimming stripped 1 base from V and 4 bases from J, with 3 bases between. CDR3 size: 12 residues. The germline V gene has CDR1 SGHTA and CDR2 FQGNSA. Data came from immunoSEQ multiplex PCR; TCRdb stores just in-frame clones and leaves some out. Of 70,000 to 95,000 clones listed, roughly 96% are singletons. The record originates from a study of siplizumab effects on memory and regulatory T cells. Study outcomes and limitations: Siplizumab significantly reduced alloreactive sequences traceable to unstimulated CD4+ memory cells. Mappable alloreactive CD4+ clones averaged about 74% Treg-derived with siplizumab versus about 28% in controls.

The chain combines TRBV7-2 with TRBJ2-3; no firm D call. The receptor's source is a human donor in good health. The source material was naive CD4+ T cells sorted from blood. CDR3 sequence reads: CASSLVADTQYF. Written as DNA, the CDR3 is TGTGCCAGCAGCTTAGTCGCAGATACGCAGTATTTT.